The T cell receptor beta chain described here comes from a study of metastatic and nonmetastatic thyroid tumors. Study at large: Comparative analysis of repertoires was undertaken across blood and tumor or nodule tissue obtained from malignant and benign thyroid patients.

This clone has ten or more counts. The antigen remains unidentified. Losses at the gene ends were 5 bases for V and 6 bases for J; bases not matched to a gene: 7. CDR1 is GTSNPN, CDR2 SVGIG, per germline (reference sequence). The CDR3 runs to 12 residues. General study findings and limits: TCR beta diversity was reportedly significantly higher in malignant thyroid tumors than benign nodules, in blood and tumor.

In the study's own analysis: Across clinicopathological groups, CDR3 differences served as the basis for building a distant-metastasis classifier for papillary thyroid cancer. TCRdb reanalyzed the PCR reads via MiXCR. What appears here as the V and J calls and clone size reflects TCRdb's work, not the paper's. The repertoire holds 35,000 to 40,000 clones, with 20% as singletons. Not a single patient had been given any form of treatment at any point before undergoing thyroid surgery. The receptor's source is a female donor with papillary thyroid cancer or a benign thyroid nodule (not recorded which). Some clones in this sample may be carry-over from other donors' samples. This chain connects TRBV30 to TRBJ2-7, with 7 bases that match TRBD1. Sequencing input: blood. The CDR3, as DNA: TGTGCCTGGGGTGGCAGGGGGTTCGAGCAGTACTTC. Amino acids: CAWGGRGFEQYF.